The clone carrying this T cell receptor (beta chain) occurred a few times. What it binds is unknown. These data come from a study of T cells in localized non-small cell lung cancer. Points from the study as a whole: In the blood, greater T cell density corresponded to longer overall survival. Uninvolved adjacent lung, not tumor, had the highest T cell clonality. Heterogeneity remains possible, as sequencing covered one tumor region only. Researchers found a median approximately 55 of the top 100 tumor clones in adjacent lung.

Only in-frame clones appear in the TCRdb table, and some are missing; sequencing was by immunoSEQ multiplex PCR. Of under 1,200 clones in the sample, 35% to 40% were seen once. The V end was cut by 1 base, the J end by 3 bases, with 12 bases between. This CDR3 region has 15 residues. The germline V gene has CDR1 MNHNS and CDR2 SASEGT. This chain connects TRBV6-1 to TRBJ1-1, with D maybe TRBD1 (5 bases). The TCR sequence derives from a man aged 35-69 years with stage III lung adenocarcinoma. The sample here was normal lung tissue next to the tumor, taken before any cancer treatment. CDR3: CASSEVSGGDTEAFF. The CDR3 region has the DNA TGTGCCAGCAGTGAAGTTTCCGGGGGGGACACTGAAGCTTTCTTT.